The rows below give T cell receptor beta chains drawn from one sample of a study of blood T cell repertoires in COVID-19. TCRdb's copy holds only in-frame clones and misses some; the assay was immunoSEQ multiplex PCR. The table shows about 240,000 clones, with around 84% occurring only once. Source material: peripheral blood. Every receptor here comes from a woman in her seventies with active or convalescent COVID-19. Both conserved end residues are part of each CDR3. A D gene is named only where the DNA matches it firmly. The size field is filled for only some rows; it gives once, few, many or a size class.

CDR3 protein: CASSEDRIYGYTF
CDR3 DNA: TGCGCCAGCAGTGAAGACAGGATCTATGGCTACACCTTC
CDR3 length: 13
clone size: NA
J gene: TRBJ1-2
D gene: NA
V gene: TRBV10-2

CDR3 protein: CASSPLGTAFVSSGNTIYF
CDR3 DNA: TGTGCCAGCAGCCCTCTGGGGACAGCCTTCGTAAGCTCTGGAAACACCATATATTTT
CDR3 length: 19
clone size: NA
J gene: TRBJ1-3
D gene: TRBD1
V gene: TRBV7-2

CDR3 protein: CASNTEAGRGANVLTF
CDR3 DNA: TGTGCCAGCAACACAGAGGCTGGGAGGGGGGCCAACGTCCTGACTTTC
CDR3 length: 16
clone size: NA
J gene: TRBJ2-6
D gene: NA
V gene: TRBV9

CDR3 protein: CASSQDRQTLYEQYF
CDR3 DNA: TGTGCCAGCAGCCAAGACAGACAGACCCTCTACGAGCAGTACTTC
CDR3 length: 15
clone size: NA
J gene: TRBJ2-7
D gene: NA
V gene: TRBV3-1/TRBV3-2

CDR3 protein: CASSEYRGVGNEKLFF
CDR3 DNA: TGTGCCAGCAGTGAATACCGGGGAGTTGGTAATGAAAAACTGTTTTTT
CDR3 length: 16
clone size: NA
J gene: TRBJ1-4
D gene: NA
V gene: TRBV25-1

CDR3 protein: CASSQAIARLDMNTEAFF
CDR3 DNA: TGTGCCAGCAGCCAAGCCATCGCACGCTTGGACATGAACACTGAAGCTTTCTTT
CDR3 length: 18
clone size: few
J gene: TRBJ1-1
D gene: NA
V gene: TRBV3-1/TRBV3-2

CDR3 protein: CASLRQGPTENTEAFF
CDR3 DNA: TGTGCCAGCCTTCGACAGGGTCCCACTGAAAACACTGAAGCTTTCTTT
CDR3 length: 16
clone size: NA
J gene: TRBJ1-1
D gene: TRBD1
V gene: TRBV7-9

CDR3 protein: CSVVHPETQYF
CDR3 DNA: TGCAGCGTTGTACACCCGGAGACCCAGTACTTC
CDR3 length: 11
clone size: NA
J gene: TRBJ2-5
D gene: NA
V gene: TRBV29-1

CDR3 protein: CASSLTNEQYF
CDR3 DNA: TGTGCCAGCAGCTTAACAAACGAGCAGTACTTC
CDR3 length: 11
clone size: NA
J gene: TRBJ2-7
D gene: NA
V gene: TRBV7-9

CDR3 protein: CASSLGGPYEQYF
CDR3 DNA: TGTGCCAGCAGCTTGGGGGGCCCTTACGAGCAGTACTTC
CDR3 length: 13
clone size: NA
J gene: TRBJ2-7
D gene: NA
V gene: TRBV5-4

CDR3 protein: CASSPNRGGNTEAFF
CDR3 DNA: TGTGCCAGCAGCCCAAACAGGGGGGGAAACACTGAAGCTTTCTTT
CDR3 length: 15
clone size: NA
J gene: TRBJ1-1
D gene: TRBD1
V gene: TRBV7-2

CDR3 protein: CASSVTLDSGYGYTF
CDR3 DNA: TGTGCCAGCAGCGTAACTCTGGACAGCGGCTATGGCTACACCTTC
CDR3 length: 15
clone size: NA
J gene: TRBJ1-2
D gene: NA
V gene: TRBV9

CDR3 protein: CASSPLAGAPTDTQYF
CDR3 DNA: TGTGCCAGCAGCCCTCTAGCGGGGGCACCCACAGATACGCAGTATTTT
CDR3 length: 16
clone size: NA
J gene: TRBJ2-3
D gene: TRBD2
V gene: TRBV3-1/TRBV3-2

CDR3 protein: CASSHRRGNEQFF
CDR3 DNA: TGTGCCAGCAGCCACCGCAGAGGGAATGAGCAGTTCTTC
CDR3 length: 13
clone size: NA
J gene: TRBJ2-1
D gene: NA
V gene: TRBV6-2/TRBV6-3

CDR3 protein: CASTLRQGNTEAFF
CDR3 DNA: TGTGCCAGCACCTTGCGGCAGGGGAACACTGAAGCTTTCTTT
CDR3 length: 14
clone size: NA
J gene: TRBJ1-1
D gene: NA
V gene: TRBV5-6

CDR3 protein: CASTLSEGNTIYF
CDR3 DNA: TGTGCCAGCACCCTAAGTGAGGGCAACACCATATATTTT
CDR3 length: 13
clone size: NA
J gene: TRBJ1-3
D gene: NA
V gene: TRBV21-1

CDR3 protein: CASSPGQGDGWTGELFF
CDR3 DNA: TGTGCCAGCTCACCGGGACAGGGGGACGGCTGGACCGGGGAGCTGTTTTTT
CDR3 length: 17
clone size: NA
J gene: TRBJ2-2
D gene: TRBD1
V gene: TRBV18

CDR3 protein: CASSRTGNTEAFF
CDR3 DNA: TGTGCCAGCAGCCGTACAGGGAACACTGAAGCTTTCTTT
CDR3 length: 13
clone size: NA
J gene: TRBJ1-1
D gene: NA
V gene: TRBV6-5

CDR3 protein: CASSLEVGRRTEAFF
CDR3 DNA: TGCGCCAGCAGCTTGGAGGTGGGGAGAAGAACTGAAGCTTTCTTT
CDR3 length: 15
clone size: NA
J gene: TRBJ1-1
D gene: NA
V gene: TRBV5-1

CDR3 protein: CASRPKTVNTEAFF
CDR3 DNA: TGTGCCAGCAGACCCAAGACAGTGAACACTGAAGCTTTCTTT
CDR3 length: 14
clone size: NA
J gene: TRBJ1-1
D gene: NA
V gene: TRBV6-5

CDR3 protein: CASSYGGNTQYF
CDR3 DNA: TGTGCCAGCAGTTACGGGGGGAATACGCAGTATTTT
CDR3 length: 12
clone size: NA
J gene: TRBJ2-3
D gene: NA
V gene: TRBV6-2/TRBV6-3

CDR3 protein: CASTQIQVLNTGELFF
CDR3 DNA: TGCGCCAGCACGCAAATTCAGGTCCTGAACACCGGGGAGCTGTTTTTT
CDR3 length: 16
clone size: NA
J gene: TRBJ2-2
D gene: NA
V gene: TRBV4-1

CDR3 protein: CASSAPGGVGPYEQYF
CDR3 DNA: TGTGCCAGCAGCGCCCCTGGAGGGGTCGGTCCTTACGAGCAGTACTTC
CDR3 length: 16
clone size: NA
J gene: TRBJ2-7
D gene: NA
V gene: TRBV7-9

CDR3 protein: CASNQSGIHVYGYTF
CDR3 DNA: TGTGCCAGCAACCAGTCGGGGATCCACGTTTATGGCTACACCTTC
CDR3 length: 15
clone size: NA
J gene: TRBJ1-2
D gene: NA
V gene: TRBV11-1

CDR3 protein: CASSPPGRGNGELFF
CDR3 DNA: TGTGCCAGCAGCCCCCCGGGGAGAGGGAACGGGGAGCTGTTTTTT
CDR3 length: 15
clone size: once
J gene: TRBJ2-2
D gene: NA
V gene: TRBV11-2

CDR3 protein: CASSLVGGSGYNEQFF
CDR3 DNA: TGTGCCAGCAGTTTGGTCGGGGGGAGTGGGTACAATGAGCAGTTCTTC
CDR3 length: 16
clone size: NA
J gene: TRBJ2-1
D gene: TRBD2
V gene: TRBV6-5

CDR3 protein: CATSRDPPDTQYF
CDR3 DNA: TGTGCCACCAGCAGAGATCCCCCGGATACGCAGTATTTT
CDR3 length: 13
clone size: NA
J gene: TRBJ2-3
D gene: NA
V gene: TRBV15

CDR3 protein: CASSQRTGGWQYF
CDR3 DNA: TGCGCCAGCAGCCAACGGACAGGGGGGTGGCAGTACTTC
CDR3 length: 13
clone size: NA
J gene: TRBJ2-7
D gene: TRBD1
V gene: TRBV4-1

CDR3 protein: CSAGTGGGNYGYTF
CDR3 DNA: TGCAGCGCCGGGACAGGGGGTGGTAACTATGGCTACACCTTC
CDR3 length: 14
clone size: NA
J gene: TRBJ1-2
D gene: TRBD1
V gene: TRBV29-1

CDR3 protein: CASSPQWRGATYEQYF
CDR3 DNA: TGTGCCAGTAGCCCCCAATGGCGGGGGGCGACCTACGAGCAGTACTTC
CDR3 length: 16
clone size: NA
J gene: TRBJ2-7
D gene: TRBD2
V gene: TRBV19

CDR3 protein: CASSGGTGEGIYEQYF
CDR3 DNA: TGTGCCAGCAGTGGAGGGACAGGGGAGGGTATCTACGAGCAGTACTTC
CDR3 length: 16
clone size: NA
J gene: TRBJ2-7
D gene: TRBD1
V gene: TRBV25-1

CDR3 protein: CASSDSGGANTDTQYF
CDR3 DNA: TGTGCCAGCAGTGATAGCGGGGGGGCCAACACAGATACGCAGTATTTT
CDR3 length: 16
clone size: few
J gene: TRBJ2-3
D gene: TRBD2
V gene: TRBV6-2/TRBV6-3

CDR3 protein: CASRSSGNEKLFF
CDR3 DNA: TGTGCCAGCAGGTCTTCAGGAAATGAAAAACTGTTTTTT
CDR3 length: 13
clone size: NA
J gene: TRBJ1-4
D gene: NA
V gene: TRBV6-6

CDR3 protein: CASKEGANSPLHF
CDR3 DNA: TGTGCCAGCAAGGAGGGGGCGAATTCACCCCTCCACTTT
CDR3 length: 13
clone size: NA
J gene: TRBJ1-6
D gene: TRBD1
V gene: TRBV6-4

CDR3 protein: CASSWAGIGNGYTF
CDR3 DNA: TGTGCCAGCAGCTGGGCGGGGATCGGGAATGGCTACACCTTC
CDR3 length: 14
clone size: NA
J gene: TRBJ1-2
D gene: NA
V gene: TRBV5-4

CDR3 protein: CASSWGGQGTSEQYF
CDR3 DNA: TGTGCCAGCAGCTGGGGCGGACAGGGGACGTCCGAGCAGTACTTC
CDR3 length: 15
clone size: once
J gene: TRBJ2-7
D gene: TRBD1
V gene: TRBV7-2

CDR3 protein: CASSLGEPGWDTEAFF
CDR3 DNA: TGTGCCAGCAGCTTAGGTGAACCGGGGTGGGACACTGAAGCTTTCTTT
CDR3 length: 16
clone size: NA
J gene: TRBJ1-1
D gene: NA
V gene: TRBV11-2

CDR3 protein: CASSFSRGPTGELFF
CDR3 DNA: TGTGCCAGCAGCTTCAGCAGGGGGCCGACCGGGGAGCTGTTTTTT
CDR3 length: 15
clone size: NA
J gene: TRBJ2-2
D gene: TRBD1
V gene: TRBV7-6

CDR3 protein: CASSPPSAGRFFEDTQYF
CDR3 DNA: TGTGCCAGCTCACCACCTTCTGCAGGTCGTTTTTTTGAGGATACGCAGTATTTT
CDR3 length: 18
clone size: NA
J gene: TRBJ2-3
D gene: NA
V gene: TRBV18

CDR3 protein: CASRRLAGTSTDTQYF
CDR3 DNA: TGCGCCAGCCGTAGACTAGCGGGGACTAGCACAGATACGCAGTATTTT
CDR3 length: 16
clone size: NA
J gene: TRBJ2-3
D gene: TRBD2
V gene: TRBV5-1

CDR3 protein: CAGSLSSTDTQYF
CDR3 DNA: TGTGCCGGGAGTTTATCTAGCACAGATACGCAGTATTTT
CDR3 length: 13
clone size: NA
J gene: TRBJ2-3
D gene: NA
V gene: TRBV2

CDR3 protein: CASSLGMRGHGYTF
CDR3 DNA: TGCGCCAGCAGCTTGGGGATGCGGGGTCATGGCTACACCTTC
CDR3 length: 14
clone size: NA
J gene: TRBJ1-2
D gene: NA
V gene: TRBV5-1

CDR3 protein: CASSFGQGRIRGYTF
CDR3 DNA: TGCGCCAGCAGCTTCGGACAGGGGAGGATTCGTGGCTACACCTTC
CDR3 length: 15
clone size: NA
J gene: TRBJ1-2
D gene: TRBD1
V gene: TRBV5-1

CDR3 protein: CASSLGGGAETQYF
CDR3 DNA: TGTGCCAGCAGCTTGGGAGGGGGCGCAGAGACCCAGTACTTC
CDR3 length: 14
clone size: NA
J gene: TRBJ2-5
D gene: TRBD1
V gene: TRBV5-5

CDR3 protein: CASSVTRRSADTQYF
CDR3 DNA: TGTGCCAGCAGCGTGACCCGGCGCAGCGCAGATACGCAGTATTTT
CDR3 length: 15
clone size: NA
J gene: TRBJ2-3
D gene: NA
V gene: TRBV9

CDR3 protein: CASSLGYSNSEQYF
CDR3 DNA: TGCGCCAGCAGCTTGGGGTACTCGAATTCCGAGCAGTACTTC
CDR3 length: 14
clone size: NA
J gene: TRBJ2-7
D gene: NA
V gene: TRBV5-1